A single TCR beta chain is shown here with its context. The germline V gene encodes CDR1 SGHKS and CDR2 YYEKEE (reference sequence). The J segment lost 11 bases and the V segment lost 3 bases, leaving 5 bases of the junction unmatched. CDR3 length equals 11 residues. The sample belongs to a study of cytomegalovirus exposure and HLA in healthy donors. Clones were sequenced by immunoSEQ multiplex PCR, and TCRdb holds only the in-frame ones, with some missing. The sample has about 78,000 clones, almost 97% seen once. The sequenced sample consisted of PBMCs. The TCR comes from a man aged 18-30 years in good health and CMV-seropositive. The chain combines TRBV5-5 with TRBJ2-7, with 7 bases that match TRBD1. CDR3 nucleotides: TGTGCCAGCAGCTCGCCCGGGACAGAGTACTTC. Translation gives CASSSPGTEYF.